Presented here are 9 T cell receptor beta chains from one specimen sequenced in a study of beta chain features in type 1 diabetes. Regarding the study as a whole: Shorter TCRB CDR3s, moderately but significantly so, marked every one of the four CD4+ subsets in Type 1 diabetes patients.

Of the isolated RNA, all was reverse transcribed, and so the sequenced material was expressed TCRB transcripts. Only in-frame clones appear in the TCRdb table, and some are missing; sequencing was by immunoSEQ multiplex PCR. This sample carries about 160,000 clones, about 7.8% of them seen once, and the ten largest clones take approximately 0.85%. These receptors have no identified antigens. Sequencing used central memory CD4+ T cells from blood. The source of these receptors is a woman aged 40-49 years with type 1 diabetes.

This clone showed up just a few times. CDR3 DNA sequence: TGTGCCAGCAGCTTATCCATAGATACGCAGTATTTT. Translated, it gives CASSLSIDTQYF. The chain is built from TRBV7-2 and TRBJ2-3; D gene uncertain. This CDR3 spans 12 amino acids. With 2 bases removed from V and 5 bases from J, the gap between germline ends came to 5 bases. The V gene's germline CDR1 is SGHTA and CDR2 FQGNSA.

The CDR3 loop is CASSPPPGGEQYF. For the CDR3, the DNA is TGTGCCAGCAGTCCCCCTCCGGGGGGCGAGCAGTACTTC. J is TRBJ2-7 and V is TRBV28, with 7 bases fitting TRBD2. This CDR3 has 13 amino acids. The V segment lost 5 bases and the J segment 6 bases; nucleotides outside the gene matches: 7. Looked up from germline, CDR1 is MDHEN and CDR2 is SYDVKM. The full variable domain, its missing parts supplied by reference TRBV28 and TRBJ2-7, is DVKVTQSSRYLVKRTGEKVFLECVQDMDHENMFWYRQDPGLGLRLIYFSYDVKMKEKGDIPEGYSVSREKKERFSLILESASTNQTSMYLCASSPPPGGEQYFGPGTRLTVT.

This clone occurred a few times. J is TRBJ1-2 and V is TRBV4-3, with a weak D call TRBD1 (5 bases). Germline-derived CDR1 and CDR2 are LGHNA and YSLEER. The CDR3 is 15 residues long. The V gene lost 5 bases and the J gene lost 6 bases, with 19 bases spanning the gap. CDR3 bases: TGCGCCAGCAGCTTCAACCCCGGACAAGCAGATGGCTACACCTTC. Protein: CASSFNPGQADGYTF.

This clone was observed a handful of times. The rearrangement uses TRBV29-1 and TRBJ2-7, with 11 bases identical to TRBD2. The CDR3 contains 12 residues. V lost 6 bases and J lost 7; bases outside the gene matches: 5. The germline V gene has CDR1 SQVTM and CDR2 ANQGSEA. The DNA for the CDR3 is TGCAGCGTGACTAGCGGGGCGGAGGAGCAGTACTTC. It yields the protein CSVTSGAEEQYF.

Ten or more counts support this clone. The V gene is TRBV11-2, the J gene TRBJ2-5, with 8 bases lining up with TRBD1. Germline CDR1 SGHAT, CDR2 FQNNGV. Trimming at V came to 5 bases and at J to 2 bases, leaving 4 bases not matched to a gene. The CDR3 totals 14 residues. The CDR3 region is CASSLGQGQETQYF. DNA of the CDR3: TGTGCCAGCAGCCTCGGACAGGGACAAGAGACCCAGTACTTC.

V is TRBV27 and J is TRBJ1-1; D is unresolved. The V gene lost 2 bases and the J gene lost 5 bases, with 9 bases spanning the gap. There are 13 residues in the CDR3. Germline CDR1 is MNHEY and CDR2 is SMNVEV (reference sequence). The CDR3 sequence: CASSLEEGTEAFF. In nucleotides, the CDR3 is TGTGCCAGCAGTTTAGAAGAGGGAACTGAAGCTTTCTTT.

The chain is built from TRBV28 and TRBJ2-3; 9 bases are a match to TRBD1. The CDR3 runs 15 residues. The junction had 9 bases not matched to a gene; V was cut back by 8 bases and J by 3 bases. In germline, CDR1 is MDHEN, CDR2 SYDVKM. The CDR3 sequence: CASAGGTGRTDTQYF. The CDR3 DNA follows: TGTGCCAGCGCTGGGGGGACAGGGCGAACAGATACGCAGTATTTT.

A few counts support this clone. Other nucleotide sequences from this sample produce the same CDR3. The chain couples TRBV18 to TRBJ2-1, with D maybe TRBD2 (6 bases). V was shortened by 3 bases and J by 0 bases, with 9 bases between the two germline ends. This CDR3 has 15 amino acids. Per germline, CDR1 KGHSH and CDR2 LQKENI. In nucleotides, the CDR3 is TGTGCCAGCTCACCTGGGACTGACTCCTACAATGAGCAGTTCTTC. This codes for CASSPGTDSYNEQFF.

This clone was counted a few times. V and J are TRBV2 and TRBJ1-2; tentatively, D is TRBD1 (6 bases). Trimming removed 10 bases from V and 0 bases from J, with 12 bases in between. CDR1 and CDR2 (germline): SNHLY, FYNNEI. CDR3 size: 13 residues. The CDR3 loop reads CAIRTDSNYGYTF. DNA of the CDR3: TGTGCCATCAGGACAGACTCTAACTATGGCTACACCTTC.